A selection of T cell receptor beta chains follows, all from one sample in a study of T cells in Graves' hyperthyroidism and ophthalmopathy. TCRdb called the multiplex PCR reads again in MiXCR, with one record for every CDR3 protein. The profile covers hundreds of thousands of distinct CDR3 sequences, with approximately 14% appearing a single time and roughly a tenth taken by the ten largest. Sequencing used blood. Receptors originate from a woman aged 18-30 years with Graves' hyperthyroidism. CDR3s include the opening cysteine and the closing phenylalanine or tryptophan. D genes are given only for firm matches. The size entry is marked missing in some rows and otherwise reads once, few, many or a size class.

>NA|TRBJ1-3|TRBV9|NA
TGTGCCAGCAGCGTAGACGGCAGGGAAGTTAACACCATATATTTT
CASSVDGREVNTIYF
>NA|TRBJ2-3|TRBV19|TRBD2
TGTGCCAGTAGGGCTAGCGGGAAGATCTTCACAGATACGCAGTATTTT
CASRASGKIFTDTQYF
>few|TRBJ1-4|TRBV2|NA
TGTGCCAGCAGTGAAGCAGGACGGGGTGGAACTAATGAAAAACTGTTTTTT
CASSEAGRGGTNEKLFF
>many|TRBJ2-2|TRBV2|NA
TGTGCCAGCAGTGTAACACGAGTGGGTGGTTTGGAGCTGTTTTTT
CASSVTRVGGLELFF
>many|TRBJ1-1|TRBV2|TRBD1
TGTGCCAGTCTCCCATCCGACCAGGGGGCGTGGGATGGCACTGAAGCTTTCTTT
CASLPSDQGAWDGTEAFF
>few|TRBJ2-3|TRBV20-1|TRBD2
TGCAGTGCTAGATACTTAGCGGGAGCTACAGATACGCAGTATTTT
CSARYLAGATDTQYF
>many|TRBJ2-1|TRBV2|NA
TGTGCCAGCAGGGGGGGCTGGACAGGACCCAATGAGCAGTTCTTC
CASRGGWTGPNEQFF
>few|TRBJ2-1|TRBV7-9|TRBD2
TGTGCCAGCAGCCCCCCCGGGACTAGCGGGAGGGCCGCCTACAATGAGCAGTTCTTC
CASSPPGTSGRAAYNEQFF
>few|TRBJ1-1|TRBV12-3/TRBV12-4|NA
TGTGCCAGCAGTCCGATAAGCCACGCCTGGGCGTCTTTCTTT
CASSPISHAWASFF
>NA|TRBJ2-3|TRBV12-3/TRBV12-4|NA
TGTGCCAGCAGAAGTCAAGTTCTGAGCACAGATACGCAGTATTTT
CASRSQVLSTDTQYF
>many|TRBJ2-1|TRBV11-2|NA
TGTGCCAGCAGCTTCGGTAGGTTATTCTCCTACAATGAGCAGTTCTTC
CASSFGRLFSYNEQFF
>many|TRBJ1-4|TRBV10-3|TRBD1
TGTGCCATCAGTGGGGCGGCGGGGACAGGCGGTGAAAAACTGTTTTTT
CAISGAAGTGGEKLFF
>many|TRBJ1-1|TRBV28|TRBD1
TGTGCCAGCAGTTTAACAGGGGCGGACACTGAAGCTTTCTTT
CASSLTGADTEAFF
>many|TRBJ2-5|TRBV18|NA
TGTGCCAGCTCCCAGGGCCTCCGGGAGACCCAGTACTTC
CASSQGLRETQYF
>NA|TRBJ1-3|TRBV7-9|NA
TGTGCCAGCAGCTTAGTTGCTGGGGGTGACGGAAACACCATATATTTT
CASSLVAGGDGNTIYF
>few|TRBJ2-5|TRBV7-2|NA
TGTGCCAGCAGCTTATACGGACGAGAGACCCAGTACTTC
CASSLYGRETQYF
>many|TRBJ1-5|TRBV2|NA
TGTGCCAGCAGTGAAGCGGGCCAGCCCCAGCATTTT
CASSEAGQPQHF
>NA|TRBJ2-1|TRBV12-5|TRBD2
TGTGCTAGTGGTTCGAGGGCGGGGGGCGGGGAGCAGTTCTTC
CASGSRAGGGEQFF
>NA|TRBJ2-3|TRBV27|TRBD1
TGTGCCAGCAGTCCACCTAGAACCCTGGACAGGAGCACAGATACGCAGTATTTT
CASSPPRTLDRSTDTQYF
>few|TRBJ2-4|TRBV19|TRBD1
TGTGCCAGTAGGCAGGGGGTAGACATTCAGTACTTC
CASRQGVDIQYF
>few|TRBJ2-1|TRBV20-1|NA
TGCAGTGCTGGAGATTATATTTTTGGGGATAGCGAAAATGAGCAGTTCTTC
CSAGDYIFGDSENEQFF
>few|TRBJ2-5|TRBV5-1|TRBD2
TGCGCCAGCAGTATAACTAGCGGGAACGGCGGGACCCAGTACTTC
CASSITSGNGGTQYF